This T cell receptor (beta chain) was profiled in a study of blood T cells in healthy people across ages (dated by TCRdb to 2013 to 2016). Some background on the complete study: In model experiments, roughly one uniquely barcoded TCR beta cDNA molecule per two T cells was captured by template switching. To track age-related changes in TCR beta repertoire diversity, the study relied on deep sequencing normalized with unique cDNA molecular identifiers. Four age groups were formed from the donors: young (average approximately 17 years), middle-aged (just under 40), aged (roughly 59) and long-lived (less than 85). To avoid experimental bias, donors of different ages were spread randomly across the sequencing lanes. The study analyzed two additional independent replicas of 1 million unique cDNA reads from the same blood draw for two donors, one aged 18 to 29 and one aged 80 or older.

Taken from the germline V gene (reference sequence), the CDR1 and CDR2 loops are SGHKS and YYEKEE. Ends trimmed: V by 2 bases, J by 0 bases; bases unmatched to a gene: 10. Reading from cysteine to phenylalanine, the CDR3 counts 18 amino acids. Kept here is only the CDR3 DNA, which spans 54 bases and is read in frame from base 1. Concerning this clonotype: Its antigen is currently not known. Per-base qualities were not stored, and no clone one base away is much larger.

The paper as a whole reports these results and caveats: Because the CMV infection status of the donors was unknown, age-related changes in expanded clonotypes may potentially have been confounded. As age increased, observed TCR beta diversity per million T cells dropped in a roughly linear way, and a significant reduction was already evident by age about 40. Total diversity estimates from one million sequenced T cells were considered lower bounds and underestimates. Bulk unsorted PBMC profiling prevented conclusive comparison of naive and antigen-experienced compartments. Compared with the aged group, more naive CD4+ T cells, fewer expanded clones and increased TCR diversity were shown by the long-lived group, suggesting age selection. The percentage of naive T cells measured by flow cytometry correlated strongly with observed TCR beta diversity.

The donors were roughly 38 Caucasian individuals from Russia, aged roughly 6 to 90 years, who were systemically healthy. Each donor gave roughly 11 milliliters of peripheral blood, drawn into EDTA-treated Vacutainer tubes. PBMCs were isolated by Ficoll-Paque density-gradient centrifugation, with at least 7 million obtained per sample. Trizol reagent was used to extract total RNA from PBMCs, with at least 5.5 micrograms per sample. Naive CD45RAhigh/CD27high T cell percentages were measured by flow cytometry on a PBMC aliquot from every donor. The protocol used for the library was 5' RACE. Sequenced using an Illumina HiSeq 2500. A second PCR of about 7 to 12 cycles was performed with a sample-barcoded 5' primer and a J-beta primer mix. A template-switch 5' adaptor carrying 12 random nucleotides introduced a unique molecular identifier onto each TCR beta cDNA molecule. At least 2.5 million CDR3-containing paired-end reads were obtained from each sample. First-strand cDNA was synthesized from all RNA with the Mint cDNA synthesis kit, primed by a TRBC-specific oligonucleotide. Following uracil-DNA glycosylase treatment, all cDNA underwent a first 18-cycle PCR with the universal primers M1SS and BC2_uni_R. The study's own analysis went as follows. For normalization, 1 million high-quality reads were randomly selected from each sample, with every read carrying a distinct molecular identifier. Reads sharing molecular identifiers were discarded rather than binned into consensus sequences. MiTCR, with a Q25 quality threshold and the strictest error-elimination algorithm, was used for CDR3 identification, clonotype clustering and error correction. A nonparametric unseen species model with Euler transformation was used to estimate lower-bound total TCR beta diversity. TCRdb cleaned the public reads at Q25 with fastp, built clones with MiXCR and kept in-frame beta chains. When rows share a CDR3 protein, they turn into one entry using the most common DNA and genes. It is TCRdb's table, rather than the study itself, that gives the V and J calls and clone size. For this sample there are over a million distinct CDR3 sequences; roughly 43% appear just once. The top ten clonotypes cover over 3.5% of the sample.

The TCR comes from a woman under 30 in good health. Sample: blood. The chain was built from TRBV5-5 and TRBJ2-3; TRBD2 matches 9 bases in the middle. The DNA reads TGTGCCAGCAGCTTTTCGCGGGGGGGTACTCGAAGCACAGATACGCAGTATTTT. It codes for CASSFSRGGTRSTDTQYF.